This T cell receptor (beta chain) was recovered during a study of blood T cell repertoires in COVID-19. Study details: Acute-phase and convalescent COVID-19 samples originated in the United States, Italy and Spain. T cells, B-cell-depleted T cells, or PBMCs supplied cDNA or gDNA.

Membership in each cohort depended on participant-reported clinical history. The CDR3 runs 14 residues. Germline V gives CDR1 MDHEN, CDR2 SYDVKM. Deletions cut 7 bases from V and 3 bases from J, with 16 bases between. Authors' analysis steps: Estimated nucleated cell counts came from reference gene primer amplification. The data were produced by immunoSEQ multiplex PCR, yet TCRdb's version contains in-frame clones alone and is incomplete. That table gives V, J and clone size, and the DNA gave D and trimming. The sample consists of approximately 350,000 clones, about 90% of them appearing once. The chain links TRBV28 to TRBJ2-7, with D tentatively TRBD2 (6 bases). The source material was PBMCs or T cells enriched from blood (not recorded which). The clonotype comes from a woman in her 30s who had recovered from COVID-19. The CDR3 loop is CASTPGAFVYEQYF. CDR3 bases: TGTGCCAGCACCCCGGGAGCTTTTGTCTACGAGCAGTACTTC.